These 28 T cell receptor beta chains originate from one sample sequenced in a study of neurological immune-mediated disorders. TCRdb recomputed calls from the 5' RACE reads with MiXCR, one row per CDR3 protein. The sample lists 66,000 or so distinct CDR3 sequences, 4.5% seen once, with about 6.9% in the top ten. The sample was PBMCs. The receptors were sampled from a man younger than 45 with multiple sclerosis.

This clonotype has at least ten counts. The genes are TRBV20-1 and TRBJ1-1, with D possibly TRBD1 on 5 matching bases. V shed 3 bases and J shed 4 bases, with 15 bases lying between them. The CDR3 has 14 residues. From germline, CDR1 is DFQATT and CDR2 SNEGSKA (reference sequence). Here the CDR3 reads CSASRGRGGTEAFF. The CDR3 nucleotides are TGCAGTGCTAGTAGGGGCCGGGGGGGCACTGAAGCTTTCTTT.

The chain combines TRBV20-1 with TRBJ2-1, with D tentatively TRBD1 (6 bases). Per the germline V gene, CDR1 is DFQATT and CDR2 is SNEGSKA (reference sequence). The CDR3 has 16 amino acids. V gave up 4 bases and J gave up 8 bases, with 24 bases separating them. As DNA, the CDR3 is TGCAGTGCTAATGGTGTGCAGGGGCTGATGTTTGATGAGCAGTTCTTC. Protein product: CSANGVQGLMFDEQFF.

The V call is TRBV4-1, the J call TRBJ2-2, with D tentatively TRBD1 or TRBD2 (5 bases each). Trimming shortened V by 0 bases and J by 1 base, and 9 bases separated the two germline ends. This CDR3 is built from 16 residues. CDR1 and CDR2 from the germline V gene are MGHRA and YSYEKL. The CDR3 DNA sequence: TGCGCCAGCAGCCAAGAAGGGACGGGGAACACCGGGGAGCTGTTTTTT. Translating gives CASSQEGTGNTGELFF.

The V gene is TRBV12-3 or TRBV12-4, the J gene TRBJ1-1; no clear D gene. This CDR3 is 13 amino acids long. Between the trimmed V and J ends, which lost 6 bases and 4 bases, there was a span of 12 bases. The CDR3 DNA sequence: TGTGCCAGCAGCCTAGCAAAGGGCACTGAAGCTTTCTTT. Amino acids: CASSLAKGTEAFF.

This clonotype was seen ten or more times. CDR3: CASSLARGPITYEQYV. Written as DNA, the CDR3 is TGTGCCAGCAGCTTGGCACGGGGGCCGATTACCTACGAGCAGTACGTC. This rearrangement joins TRBV5-5 to TRBJ2-7; D possibly matches TRBD1 or TRBD2 (6 bases each). Trimming cost V 0 bases and J 2 bases, with 15 bases left between them. The CDR3 has 16 amino acids. CDR1 SGHKS and CDR2 YYEKEE come from the germline V gene (reference sequence).

This clonotype was counted at least ten times. This chain connects TRBV24-1 to TRBJ1-2; 10 bases line up with TRBD1. Trimming removed 3 bases from V and 6 bases from J; junction bases left unmatched: 6. Germline loops: CDR1 KGHDR, CDR2 SFDVKD. The CDR3 totals 15 residues. The CDR3 spells CATSDHTGTGDGYTF. In nucleotides, the CDR3 is TGTGCCACCAGTGATCACACCGGGACAGGGGATGGCTACACCTTC.

Only a few counts were recorded for this clonotype. The chain employs TRBV20-1 and TRBJ1-2; D gene ambiguous. Trimming stripped 0 bases from V and 5 bases from J, with 13 bases between. The CDR3 contains 14 residues. The germline V gene has CDR1 DFQATT and CDR2 SNEGSKA (reference sequence). CDR3 sequence reads: CSARDHGVGYGYTF. CDR3 DNA sequence: TGCAGTGCTAGAGATCACGGGGTTGGTTATGGCTACACCTTC.

At least ten counts were recorded for this clonotype. The chain uses TRBV10-3 and TRBJ2-7; 7 nucleotides match TRBD1. This CDR3 comprises 14 residues. From germline, CDR1 is ENHRY and CDR2 SYGVKD. CDR3 in DNA: TGTGCTACGGAAGGGGACAGCACCTCCTACGAGCAGTACTTC. Translating it yields CATEGDSTSYEQYF.

This clonotype was detected many times. V gene TRBV5-1 combines with J gene TRBJ1-2, with 7 bases that match TRBD1. With V trimmed by 2 bases and J by 2 bases, 6 bases remained unmatched. Germline lookup yields CDR1 SGHRS and CDR2 YFSETQ. The CDR3 runs to 15 residues. The CDR3 sequence: CASSFGDSLNYGYTF. Written as DNA, the CDR3 is TGCGCCAGCAGCTTCGGGGACAGCTTAAACTATGGCTACACCTTC. Full variable domain (remainder filled in from reference TRBV5-1 and TRBJ1-2): KAGVTQTPRYLIKTRGQQVTLSCSPISGHRSVSWYQQTPGQGLQFLFEYFSETQRNKGNFPGRFSGRQFSNSRSEMNVSTLELGDSALYLCASSFGDSLNYGYTFGSGTRLTVV.

This clonotype was counted at least ten times. The rearrangement joins TRBV7-3 to TRBJ1-2, with 8 nucleotides matching TRBD1. The V gene's germline CDR1 is SGHTA and CDR2 FQGTGA. This CDR3 contains 13 residues. J gave up 6 bases and V 5 bases, and 5 bases lay outside the gene matches. Here the CDR3 reads CASSPDRGHGYTF. The CDR3 nucleotides are TGTGCCAGCAGCCCCGACAGGGGTCATGGCTACACCTTC. Complete variable domain (other parts from reference TRBV7-3 and TRBJ1-2): GAGVSQTPSNKVTEKGKYVELRCDPISGHTALYWYRQSLGQGPEFLIYFQGTGAADDSGLPNDRFFAVRPEGSVSTLKIQRTERGDSAVYLCASSPDRGHGYTFGSGTRLTVV.

This clonotype was observed many times. The chain employs TRBV12-5 and TRBJ2-5; 14 bases align to TRBD2. The CDR3 is 14 residues long. CDR1 and CDR2 (germline): LGHNT, FRNRAP. Germline trimming cut 11 bases from V and 2 bases from J; bases unmatched to any gene: 4. CDR3: CALGTSGGQETQYF. The CDR3 DNA is TGTGCTTTGGGGACTAGCGGGGGTCAAGAGACCCAGTACTTC. Supplemented by reference TRBV12-5 and TRBJ2-5, the full variable domain reads DARVTQTPRHKVTEMGQEVTMRCQPILGHNTVFWYRQTMMQGLELLAYFRNRAPLDDSGMPKDRFSAEMPDATLATLKIQPSEPRDSAVYFCALGTSGGQETQYFGPGTRLLVL.

This clonotype was seen a handful of times. V usage is TRBV20-1 and J usage is TRBJ1-2; D not certain. The CDR3 runs 12 residues. V lost 5 bases and J lost 2, with 9 bases in between. Germline-derived CDR1 and CDR2 are DFQATT and SNEGSKA (reference sequence). CDR3 sequence reads: CSASEGNYGYTF. CDR3 nucleotides: TGCAGTGCTTCGGAAGGGAACTATGGCTACACCTTC.

This clonotype was observed at least ten times. This chain connects TRBV5-1 to TRBJ1-6, with D perhaps matching TRBD1 (6 bases). Trimming removed 3 bases at V and 6 bases at J, with 13 bases between. This CDR3 is built from 15 residues. CDR1 SGHRS and CDR2 YFSETQ come from the germline V gene. The CDR3 region is CASSSQGLGNSPLHF. The CDR3 DNA is TGCGCCAGCAGCTCGCAGGGGCTGGGTAATTCACCCCTCCACTTT. Complete variable domain (other parts from reference TRBV5-1 and TRBJ1-6): KAGVTQTPRYLIKTRGQQVTLSCSPISGHRSVSWYQQTPGQGLQFLFEYFSETQRNKGNFPGRFSGRQFSNSRSEMNVSTLELGDSALYLCASSSQGLGNSPLHFGNGTRLTVT.

This clonotype was detected ten times or more. This rearrangement joins TRBV10-3 to TRBJ2-7; TRBD2 aligns across 11 bases. CDR3 size: 16 residues. V lost 3 bases to trimming and J lost 2 bases; unmatched junction nucleotides: 6. Germline CDR1 reads ENHRY; CDR2 reads SYGVKD. CDR3 residues: CAISDHGTSGAYEQYF. The CDR3 DNA is TGTGCCATCAGTGACCACGGGACTAGCGGCGCCTACGAGCAGTACTTC.

This clonotype was recorded a few times. CDR3 coding DNA: TGTGCCAGCAGTTATGCCTACAGGGATGAGCAGTTCTTC. As protein: CASSYAYRDEQFF. This sequence joins TRBV6-5 and TRBJ2-1; D is perhaps TRBD1 (6 bases). Germline V gives CDR1 MNHEY, CDR2 SVGAGI. The CDR3 covers 13 residues. V lost 3 bases, J lost 8 bases, and 11 bases lay in between.

This clonotype has at least ten counts. The chain joins TRBV25-1 to TRBJ1-2, with D possibly TRBD1 on 6 matching bases. This CDR3 has 14 amino acids. V lost 6 bases and J lost 4, with 15 bases in between. Germline values: CDR1 MGHDK, CDR2 SYGVNS. The CDR3, as DNA: TGTGCCAGCAGGGATTCGTCGGGGGCCTATGGCTACACCTTC. It translates to CASRDSSGAYGYTF.

The chain combines TRBV15 with TRBJ2-5, with 7 positions matching TRBD1. Germline V gene sequence: CDR1 LNHNV, CDR2 YYDKDF (reference sequence). The CDR3 contains 14 residues. Trimming took 5 bases from V and 4 from J; bases not matched to a gene: 7. The DNA of the CDR3 is TGTGCCACCAGCGATAAGGGGGCTGGAGAGACCCAGTACTTC. Encoded protein: CATSDKGAGETQYF.

This clonotype was counted at least ten times. The chain is built from TRBV10-3 and TRBJ1-1, with a weak D call TRBD1 (6 bases). V dropped 2 bases and J dropped 4 bases, with 17 bases sitting between them. This CDR3 is 16 amino acids long. Germline V gives CDR1 ENHRY, CDR2 SYGVKD. The DNA for the CDR3 is TGTGCCATCAGTGAGGGCGCAACAGGGTTCAGCACTGAAGCTTTCTTT. Protein: CAISEGATGFSTEAFF.

This clonotype appeared a few times. This chain links TRBV5-1 with TRBJ2-3; 8 nucleotides line up with TRBD2. Trimming removed 4 bases from V and 1 base from J; junction bases left unmatched: 11. The CDR3 totals 17 residues. Germline V lookup: CDR1 SGHRS, CDR2 YFSETQ. The CDR3 coding sequence is TGCGCCAGCAGCCACTGGAAACGGGGGGGCGGCACAGATACGCAGTATTTT. It codes for CASSHWKRGGGTDTQYF.

Ten or more counts support this clonotype. The V call is TRBV4-1, the J call TRBJ1-5; possibly TRBD1 for D (6 bases). Trimming shortened V by 4 bases and J by 0 bases, and 19 bases separated the two germline ends. Germline loops: CDR1 MGHRA, CDR2 YSYEKL. The CDR3 contains 18 residues. The chain's CDR3 is CASSPGPLLDSSNQPQHF. CDR3 in DNA: TGCGCCAGCAGCCCCGGCCCGCTCTTGGACAGTAGCAATCAGCCCCAGCATTTT.

This clonotype was picked up many times. The rearrangement links TRBV5-6 to TRBJ2-7, with TRBD1 matching 11 bases. CDR1 and CDR2 from the germline V gene are SGHDT and YYEEEE. The CDR3 totals 16 residues. V was clipped by 0 bases and J by 2 bases; unmatched bases: 4. CDR3 loop: CASSLAGDRGTYEQYV. For the CDR3, the DNA is TGTGCCAGCAGCTTGGCGGGGGACAGGGGGACCTACGAGCAGTACGTC.

This clonotype has ten or more counts. V gene TRBV10-3 combines with J gene TRBJ1-5; tentative D call: TRBD1 (5 bases). The germline CDR1 and CDR2 sequences are ENHRY and SYGVKD. The CDR3 has 17 residues. V lost 0 bases and J lost 3, with 15 bases in between. DNA of the CDR3: TGTGCCATCAGTGAGTCGGGACTCCCTTACGTCAATCAGCCCCAGCATTTT. It specifies CAISESGLPYVNQPQHF.

This clonotype was seen many times. V and J are TRBV30 and TRBJ1-4; weak D call: TRBD1 (5 bases). V lost 6 bases and J lost 5, with 16 bases in between. Per germline, CDR1 GTSNPN and CDR2 SVGIG (reference sequence). The CDR3 covers 14 residues. Here the CDR3 DNA reads TGTGCCTGCCGCCTCAGGGTCGGCAATGAAAAACTGTTTTTT. Amino acids: CACRLRVGNEKLFF.

In this sample, this clonotype turned up a few times. The chain carries TRBV12-3 or TRBV12-4 and TRBJ2-2; 10 nucleotides align to TRBD1. J gave up 4 bases and V 5 bases, and 7 bases lay outside the gene matches. The CDR3 is 16 amino acids. For the CDR3, the DNA is TGTGCCAGCAGTCCCTTGACAGGGGGCCGCACCGGGGAGCTGTTTTTT. Protein product: CASSPLTGGRTGELFF.

This clonotype was detected many times. The gene calls are TRBV20-1 and TRBJ1-2; no firm D call. The CDR3 length is 11 residues. Trimming took off 5 bases at V and 5 bases at J, with 9 bases between the two ends. The V gene's germline CDR1 is DFQATT and CDR2 SNEGSKA (reference sequence). CDR3 in amino acids: CSAPDMYGYTF. The CDR3 bases are TGCAGTGCTCCTGACATGTATGGCTACACCTTC.

This clonotype was seen many times. The chain carries TRBV4-1 and TRBJ2-1, with D maybe TRBD1 (6 bases). Trimming pared 1 base from V and 9 bases from J, leaving 10 bases between. CDR3 length equals 13 residues. Germline assignment: CDR1 MGHRA and CDR2 YSYEKL. The CDR3 here is CASSQALGGEQFF. The CDR3 DNA reads TGCGCCAGCAGCCAAGCCCTAGGGGGTGAGCAGTTCTTC.

This clonotype occurred many times. The chain joins TRBV7-9 to TRBJ2-3, with a tentative D call TRBD1 (6 bases). The germline gives CDR1 SEHNR, CDR2 FQNEAQ (reference sequence). V was pared by 5 bases and J by 0 bases, with 18 bases between. The CDR3 covers 17 residues. CDR3 loop: CASSLRSRGRSTDTQYF. CDR3 nucleotides: TGTGCCAGCAGCCTACGGTCCAGGGGACGTAGCACAGATACGCAGTATTTT.

This clonotype was counted at least ten times. CDR3 protein: CASSPGLAWETQYF. The CDR3 coding sequence is TGTGCCAGCAGTCCCGGACTAGCTTGGGAGACCCAGTACTTC. This chain links TRBV2 with TRBJ2-5; 8 bases map to TRBD2. The J segment lost 5 bases and the V segment lost 5 bases, leaving 7 bases of the junction unmatched. The V gene's germline CDR1 is SNHLY and CDR2 FYNNEI. This CDR3 comprises 14 residues.